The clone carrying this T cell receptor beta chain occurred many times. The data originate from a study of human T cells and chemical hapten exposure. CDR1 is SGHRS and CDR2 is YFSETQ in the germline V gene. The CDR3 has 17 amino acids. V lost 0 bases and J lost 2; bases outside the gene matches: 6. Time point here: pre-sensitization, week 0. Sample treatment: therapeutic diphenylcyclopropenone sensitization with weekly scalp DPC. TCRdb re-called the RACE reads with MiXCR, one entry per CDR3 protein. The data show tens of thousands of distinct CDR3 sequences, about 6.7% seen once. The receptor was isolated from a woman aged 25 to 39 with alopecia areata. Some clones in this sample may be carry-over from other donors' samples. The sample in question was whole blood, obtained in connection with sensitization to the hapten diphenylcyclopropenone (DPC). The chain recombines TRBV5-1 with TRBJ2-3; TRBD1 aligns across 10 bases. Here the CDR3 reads CASSLGGQGVNTDTQYF. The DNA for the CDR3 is TGCGCCAGCAGCTTGGGAGGACAGGGGGTCAACACAGATACGCAGTATTTT.